This TCR beta chain appears in the sequencing data of a study of read filtering for tumor transcriptome and immune sequencing. At the level of the study: Revised staging placed roughly 8 patients in R-ISS I, roughly 16 in II, more than five in III. DNase treatment preceded whole-transcriptome library preparation. Whole-study findings and limits: Dropping single-read clonotypes raised IR-seq and RNA-seq shared-clonotype correlation. Single-read clonotypes: about 82% of IR-seq clonotypes (around 3.5% of reads), 74.6% of RNA-seq clonotypes (roughly 43% of reads).

This library used 300 to 500 ng RNA and molecular barcoded adaptors spanning alpha/delta and beta/gamma chains. One entry per CDR3 protein results from TCRdb running MiXCR on the reads. The profile shows around 38,000 distinct CDR3 sequences, roughly 15% of them singletons. A note on this clonotype: What it binds is not known.

V lost 8 bases to trimming and J lost 4 bases; unmatched junction nucleotides: 6. Per the germline V gene, CDR1 is MNHEY and CDR2 is SVGEGT. The CDR3 has 14 amino acids. The V call is TRBV6-2 or TRBV6-3, the J call TRBJ2-3, with 10 bases that match TRBD2. Material: a population of CD138-negative cells sorted from bone marrow. The TCR comes from a donor at least 40 years old with multiple myeloma. CDR3 in amino acids: CASPASGRADTQYF. CDR3 in DNA: TGTGCCAGCCCCGCCAGCGGGAGGGCAGATACGCAGTATTTT.